These T cell receptor beta chains were read from a single sample in a study of T cell responses to AZD1222 COVID-19 vaccine. Only in-frame clones appear in the TCRdb table, and some are missing; sequencing was by immunoSEQ multiplex PCR. The sample contains roughly 250,000 clones, more than 80% of which appear only once. The sample here was peripheral blood, taken on day 0 of AZD1222 vaccination. Receptor source: an adult in good health. The CDR3 runs from the conserved cysteine through the conserved F or W. D genes are given only for firm matches. Rows may omit the clone size; those that give it use once, few, many or a size class.

d_gene: TRBD1; abundance: .; v_gene: TRBV19; j_gene: TRBJ2-5; CDR3nt: TGTGCCAGCACTTCGACAGGGGCGCGGGAGACCCAGTACTTC; CDR3aa: CASTSTGARETQYF
d_gene: .; abundance: few; v_gene: TRBV9; j_gene: TRBJ2-3; CDR3nt: TGTGCCAGCAGCCCCGTGAGGGGACGGGCAGATACGCAGTATTTT; CDR3aa: CASSPVRGRADTQYF
d_gene: TRBD1; abundance: .; v_gene: TRBV5-1; j_gene: TRBJ1-1; CDR3nt: TGCGCCAGCAGCTTGGCCGACAGGGTATACACTGAAGCTTTCTTT; CDR3aa: CASSLADRVYTEAFF
d_gene: TRBD2; abundance: few; v_gene: TRBV7-9; j_gene: TRBJ2-3; CDR3nt: TGTGCCAGCAGCTCGCTAGCGGGAAGCACAGATACGCAGTATTTT; CDR3aa: CASSSLAGSTDTQYF
d_gene: .; abundance: .; v_gene: TRBV28; j_gene: TRBJ2-7; CDR3nt: TGTGCCATCTCTTCTGGCTCTGGATACGAGCAGTACTTC; CDR3aa: CAISSGSGYEQYF
d_gene: .; abundance: .; v_gene: TRBV6-5; j_gene: TRBJ2-7; CDR3nt: TGTGCCAGCATTAAAAGTTTGCGGGGATCCTACGAGCAGTACTTC; CDR3aa: CASIKSLRGSYEQYF
d_gene: .; abundance: .; v_gene: TRBV21-1; j_gene: TRBJ1-4; CDR3nt: TGTGCCAGCAGCAAAGAGAGCGGACAGGGAAATGAAAAACTGTTTTTT; CDR3aa: CASSKESGQGNEKLFF
d_gene: .; abundance: few; v_gene: TRBV29-1; j_gene: TRBJ2-2; CDR3nt: TGCAGCGTTGGGGGCACCGGGGAGCTGTTTTTT; CDR3aa: CSVGGTGELFF
d_gene: .; abundance: .; v_gene: TRBV4-1; j_gene: TRBJ2-3; CDR3nt: TGCGCCAGCAGCCAAGACCCTACAGGAGATACGCAGTATTTT; CDR3aa: CASSQDPTGDTQYF
d_gene: .; abundance: .; v_gene: TRBV5-1; j_gene: TRBJ2-2; CDR3nt: TGCGCCAGCAGACGACAGGCCAACACCGGGGAGCTGTTTTTT; CDR3aa: CASRRQANTGELFF
d_gene: .; abundance: .; v_gene: TRBV6-1; j_gene: TRBJ2-2; CDR3nt: TGTGCCAGCAGTGAGGGGAGGTGGACCGGGGAGCTGTTTTTT; CDR3aa: CASSEGRWTGELFF
d_gene: TRBD1; abundance: .; v_gene: TRBV30; j_gene: TRBJ2-1; CDR3nt: TGTGCCTGGAAAAATCGGGGGCAGGGGGCACATGAGCAGTTCTTC; CDR3aa: CAWKNRGQGAHEQFF
d_gene: TRBD1; abundance: .; v_gene: TRBV3-1/TRBV3-2; j_gene: TRBJ2-2; CDR3nt: TGTGCCAGCAGTCCGCGGGGGACAGGGGGGACCGGGGAGCTGTTTTTT; CDR3aa: CASSPRGTGGTGELFF
d_gene: TRBD2; abundance: .; v_gene: TRBV14; j_gene: TRBJ2-1; CDR3nt: TGTGCCAGCTGCCGGGAGGGCTCCTACAATGAGCAGTTCTTC; CDR3aa: CASCREGSYNEQFF
d_gene: .; abundance: .; v_gene: TRBV9; j_gene: TRBJ1-4; CDR3nt: TGTGCCAGCAGCGGCCCAAAGTATGAAAAACTGTTTTTT; CDR3aa: CASSGPKYEKLFF
d_gene: .; abundance: .; v_gene: TRBV2; j_gene: TRBJ1-6; CDR3nt: TGTGCCAGCAGTGTCAGGGATAGCTCCTATAATTCACCCCTCCACTTT; CDR3aa: CASSVRDSSYNSPLHF
d_gene: .; abundance: .; v_gene: TRBV6-2/TRBV6-3; j_gene: TRBJ1-5; CDR3nt: TGTGCCAGCAGTTACAGGGCAGCCGGGCAGCCCCAGCATTTT; CDR3aa: CASSYRAAGQPQHF
d_gene: .; abundance: .; v_gene: TRBV6-1; j_gene: TRBJ1-5; CDR3nt: TGTGCCAGCAGTGAATCCGGAGGGCTAAGGAATCAGCCCCAGCATTTT; CDR3aa: CASSESGGLRNQPQHF
d_gene: TRBD1; abundance: .; v_gene: TRBV6-5; j_gene: TRBJ1-1; CDR3nt: TGTGCCAGCGGGGGACAGCTGAACACTGAAGCTTTCTTT; CDR3aa: CASGGQLNTEAFF
d_gene: .; abundance: .; v_gene: TRBV24-1; j_gene: TRBJ2-2; CDR3nt: TGTGCCACCAGGGGAACAGCGAACACCGGGGAGCTGTTTTTT; CDR3aa: CATRGTANTGELFF
d_gene: .; abundance: .; v_gene: TRBV11-2; j_gene: TRBJ2-2; CDR3nt: TGTGCCAGCAGCTTAGATCTTGGTGGCGGGGAGCTGTTTTTT; CDR3aa: CASSLDLGGGELFF
d_gene: TRBD1; abundance: .; v_gene: TRBV7-2; j_gene: TRBJ2-7; CDR3nt: TGTGCCAGCAGCTTAGCCTCCCAGGGGGCGCGTGAGCAGTACTTC; CDR3aa: CASSLASQGAREQYF